Shown below are 20 T cell receptor beta chains from a single sample sequenced in a study of T cells after yellow fever vaccination. A single record per CDR3 protein comes from TCRdb applying MiXCR to the 5' RACE reads. The repertoire has 500,000 to 650,000 distinct CDR3 sequences, about 12% of them found once; the top ten carry more than 12%. The source material was PBMCs, sampled on the day of the yellow fever booster vaccination. The receptors were sampled from a man aged 30 to 39 who received the YFV17D yellow fever vaccine.

The chain couples TRBV5-1 to TRBJ2-4; 12 nucleotides align to TRBD1. The J segment lost 6 bases and the V segment lost 0 bases, leaving 1 base of the junction unmatched. CDR1 and CDR2 from the germline V gene are SGHRS and YFSETQ. The CDR3 sequence is 15 residues long. CDR3 in amino acids: CASSLAGQGANIQYF. DNA for the CDR3: TGCGCCAGCAGCTTGGCGGGACAGGGGGCAAACATTCAGTACTTC.

This clonotype appeared a few times. The V gene is TRBV20-1, the J gene TRBJ1-1; D ambiguous. V was clipped by 0 bases and J by 3 bases, with 8 bases between them. The CDR3 runs 13 residues. Germline CDR1 is DFQATT and CDR2 is SNEGSKA (reference sequence). The CDR3 DNA is TGCAGTGCTAGAGAGGCTCAGGACACTGAAGCTTTCTTT. Protein product: CSAREAQDTEAFF.

The CDR3 is CASSTRGQGYHEQYF. The CDR3 DNA is TGTGCCAGCAGTACGAGGGGACAGGGTTACCACGAGCAGTACTTC. This rearrangement joins TRBV12-3 or TRBV12-4 to TRBJ2-7; TRBD1 matches 9 bases. J was trimmed by 5 bases and V by 5 bases; bases with no gene match: 10. The CDR3 consists of 15 residues.

This clonotype turned up a few times. This sequence joins TRBV6-1 and TRBJ2-7; D is ambiguous. Per the germline V gene, CDR1 is MNHNS and CDR2 is SASEGT. Trimming took 5 bases from V and 0 from J, leaving 11 bases between them. CDR3 size: 14 residues. The CDR3 here is CASSTNPSSYEQYF. The CDR3 nucleotides read TGTGCCAGCAGTACGAATCCTAGCTCCTACGAGCAGTACTTC.

The CDR3 coding sequence is TGCAGCGTTGAAGATGGGAGGGCCTTCGATACGCAGTATTTT. As protein: CSVEDGRAFDTQYF. The rearrangement links TRBV29-1 to TRBJ2-3; 7 bases align to TRBD2. The length of the CDR3 is 14 residues. The V gene end was trimmed by 0 bases and the J gene end by 6 bases; junction bases not matched to a gene: 6. Germline-derived CDR1 and CDR2 are SQVTM and ANQGSEA.

The chain combines TRBV28 with TRBJ2-1; D is unclear. The CDR3 is 12 amino acids. The V end was cut by 7 bases, the J end by 9 bases, with 13 bases between. Germline-derived CDR1 and CDR2 are MDHEN and SYDVKM. This CDR3 reads CASTTPASEQFF. The CDR3 nucleotides are TGTGCCAGCACCACACCGGCCAGTGAGCAGTTCTTC. Full variable domain (outside the CDR3, taken from reference TRBV28 and TRBJ2-1): DVKVTQSSRYLVKRTGEKVFLECVQDMDHENMFWYRQDPGLGLRLIYFSYDVKMKEKGDIPEGYSVSREKKERFSLILESASTNQTSMYLCASTTPASEQFFGPGTRLTVL.

V usage is TRBV29-1 and J usage is TRBJ2-1, with D perhaps TRBD1 (5 bases). The CDR3 sequence is 12 residues long. Germline CDR1 reads SQVTM; CDR2 reads ANQGSEA. V lost 0 bases and J lost 9, with 9 bases in between. CDR3 in amino acids: CSVEEGQGEQFF. DNA for the CDR3: TGCAGCGTTGAAGAGGGCCAGGGTGAGCAGTTCTTC.

V usage is TRBV5-1 and J usage is TRBJ2-7, with 11 bases aligning to TRBD1. V gave up 1 base and J gave up 3 bases; unmatched junction bases: 6. This CDR3 region has 16 residues. CDR1 is SGHRS, CDR2 YFSETQ, per germline. The CDR3, as DNA: TGCGCCAGCAGCTTGAGGACCGGGACAGGGGGCTACGAGCAGTACTTC. Translated: CASSLRTGTGGYEQYF.

The chain has TRBV20-1 and TRBJ2-3; 12 bases are shared with TRBD2. The germline gives CDR1 DFQATT, CDR2 SNEGSKA (reference sequence). V was clipped by 2 bases and J by 2 bases; unmatched bases: 5. This CDR3 is 16 amino acids long. CDR3 region: CSARTGTSGYTDTQYF. CDR3 coding DNA: TGCAGTGCTAGAACCGGGACTAGCGGGTACACAGATACGCAGTATTTT.

There are a few counts of this clonotype. This chain joins TRBV19 and TRBJ1-6; D remains unclear. The V gene lost 4 bases and the J gene lost 0 bases, with 16 bases spanning the gap. From germline, CDR1 is LNHDA and CDR2 SQIVND (reference sequence). The CDR3 contains 18 residues. The CDR3 DNA follows: TGTGCCAGTAGTACCGAAGGAGGGAGAAGCTCCTATAATTCACCCCTCCACTTT. Translated: CASSTEGGRSSYNSPLHF.

This chain links TRBV12-3 or TRBV12-4 with TRBJ2-1, with 7 bases matching TRBD1. Germline trimming cut 6 bases from V and 6 bases from J; bases unmatched to any gene: 5. This CDR3 is built from 13 residues. CDR3 DNA sequence: TGTGCCAGCAGGCCCGGACAGGTCAATGAGCAGTTCTTC. This translates into CASRPGQVNEQFF.

This clonotype was detected a few times. The J gene is TRBJ2-7, the V gene TRBV6-1, with 9 positions matching TRBD1. CDR3 size: 14 residues. V trimming: 6 bases; J trimming: 2 bases; junction bases outside the gene matches: 5. CDR1 is MNHNS, CDR2 SASEGT, per germline. CDR3 DNA sequence: TGTGCCAGCAGACGGACAGGGGTGGCCTACGAGCAGTACTTC. Translating gives CASRRTGVAYEQYF.

The count of this clonotype is one. The chain carries TRBV12-3 or TRBV12-4 and TRBJ2-7, with TRBD1 matching 9 bases. The CDR3 is 13 residues long. V was clipped by 6 bases and J by 5 bases; unmatched bases: 5. DNA of the CDR3: TGTGCCAGCAGGCCGGGACAGGGAAACGAGCAGTACTTC. Its translation is CASRPGQGNEQYF.

This clonotype came up a few times. The chain carries TRBV10-2 and TRBJ2-3; 7 bases agree with TRBD1. V shed 6 bases, J shed 1 base, and the junction held 10 bases outside the gene matches. CDR3 length: 16 residues. Germline-derived CDR1 and CDR2 are WSHSY and SAAADI. CDR3 region: CASSSGQDPRTDTQYF. In DNA, the CDR3 is TGCGCCAGCAGCAGCGGACAGGACCCTCGCACAGATACGCAGTATTTT.

J is TRBJ2-3 and V is TRBV5-1; either TRBD1 or TRBD2 may supply D (5 bases each). In germline, CDR1 is SGHRS, CDR2 YFSETQ. The CDR3 sequence is 14 residues long. The V and J ends lost 0 bases and 4 bases respectively, with 9 bases between them. In DNA, the CDR3 is TGCGCCAGCAGCTTGGACTGGGACCCAGATACGCAGTATTTT. Its translation: CASSLDWDPDTQYF.

There are a few counts of this clonotype. The CDR3 spells CASSLARDLGTGELFF. The CDR3 coding sequence is TGTGCCAGCAGCCTTGCCCGGGATCTGGGGACCGGGGAGCTGTTTTTT. The rearrangement uses TRBV5-4 and TRBJ2-2, with D perhaps TRBD2 (5 bases). Trimming left V 4 bases short and J 5 bases short, with 18 bases between. Germline loops: CDR1 SGHNT, CDR2 YYREEE (reference sequence). The CDR3 runs to 16 residues.

The chain carries TRBV9 and TRBJ2-7, with 7 bases lining up with TRBD1. Germline assignment: CDR1 SGDLS and CDR2 YYNGEE. The CDR3 contains 14 residues. V dropped 4 bases and J dropped 2; count of bases not matched to a gene: 6. In nucleotides, the CDR3 is TGTGCCAGCAGCCCTCGGACAGGACCCTACGAGCAGTACTTC. It is translated as CASSPRTGPYEQYF.

The CDR3 loop is CASSFSSLLVTTGKGYTF. The CDR3 nucleotides read TGTGCCAGCAGTTTTTCCTCATTACTCGTTACTACGGGTAAAGGCTACACCTTC. The V call is TRBV27, the J call TRBJ1-2; D uncertain. Trimming stripped 3 bases from V and 8 bases from J, with 28 bases between. CDR1 is MNHEY, CDR2 SMNVEV, per germline (reference sequence). CDR3 length equals 18 residues.

This sequence joins TRBV7-4 and TRBJ1-5; D not resolved. The CDR3 length is 12 residues. Trimming removed 3 bases from V and 5 bases from J, with 5 bases in between. Germline CDR1 and CDR2: SGHVT and SQSDAQ. The CDR3 spells CASSFTHQPQHF. The CDR3 DNA sequence: TGTGCCAGCAGCTTTACACATCAGCCCCAGCATTTT. Full variable domain (remainder filled in from reference TRBV7-4 and TRBJ1-5): GAGVSQSPRYKVAKRGRDVALRCDSISGHVTLYWYRQTLGQGSEVLTYSQSDAQRDKSGRPSGRFSAERPERSVSTLKIQRTEQGDSAVYLCASSFTHQPQHFGDGTRLSIL.

In its sample, this clonotype was seen a few times. The chain is built from TRBV12-3 or TRBV12-4 and TRBJ1-5; no reliable D call. This CDR3 has 13 amino acids. Trimming took off 2 bases at V and 11 bases at J, with 13 bases between the two ends. CDR3 bases: TGTGCCAGCAGTTTAACATGGGCTGGGACCCAGCATTTT. Protein: CASSLTWAGTQHF.